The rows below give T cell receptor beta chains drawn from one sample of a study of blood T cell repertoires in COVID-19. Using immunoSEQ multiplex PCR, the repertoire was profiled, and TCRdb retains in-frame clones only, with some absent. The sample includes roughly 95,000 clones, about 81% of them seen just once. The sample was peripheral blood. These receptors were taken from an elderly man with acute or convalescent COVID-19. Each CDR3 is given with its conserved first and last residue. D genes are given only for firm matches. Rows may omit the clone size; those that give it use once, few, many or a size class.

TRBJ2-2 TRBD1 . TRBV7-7 CAISPQGANTGELFF TGTGCCATCTCCCCACAGGGGGCGAACACCGGGGAGCTGTTTTTT
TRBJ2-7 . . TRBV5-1 CASSLRVSEAEQYF TGCGCCAGCAGCTTGAGGGTATCGGAGGCGGAGCAGTACTTC
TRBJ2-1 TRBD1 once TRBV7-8 CASSLFTGGIIDEQFF TGTGCCAGCAGCTTATTTACAGGGGGCATTATCGATGAGCAGTTCTTC
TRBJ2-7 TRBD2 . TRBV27 CASSLGTSVSYEQYF TGTGCCAGCAGTTTAGGGACTAGCGTCTCCTACGAGCAGTACTTC
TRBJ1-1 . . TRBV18 CASSPPEGVNTEAFF TGTGCCAGCTCACCACCGGAGGGAGTGAACACTGAAGCTTTCTTT
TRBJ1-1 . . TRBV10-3 CAISEFGGRTEAFF TGTGCCATCAGTGAGTTCGGGGGACGCACTGAAGCTTTCTTT
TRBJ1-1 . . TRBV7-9 CASSVFLAGLQNTEAFF TGTGCCAGCAGCGTATTCCTTGCCGGACTTCAGAACACTGAAGCTTTCTTT
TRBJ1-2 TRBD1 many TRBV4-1 CASSRGQNYGYTF TGCGCCAGCAGCCGGGGACAGAACTATGGCTACACCTTC
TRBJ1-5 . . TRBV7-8 CASSLVSSNQPQHF TGTGCCAGCAGCTTAGTGTCAAGCAATCAGCCCCAGCATTTT
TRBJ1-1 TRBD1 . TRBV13 CASSGRDRGPMNTEAFF TGTGCCAGCAGCGGCCGGGACAGGGGACCTATGAACACTGAAGCTTTCTTT
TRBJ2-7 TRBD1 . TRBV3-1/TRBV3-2 CASSQAGQSSYEQYF TGTGCCAGCAGCCAAGCGGGACAGAGCTCCTACGAGCAGTACTTC
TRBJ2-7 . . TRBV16 CASSMEGKGPYEQYF TGTGCCAGCAGTATGGAGGGAAAGGGCCCCTACGAGCAGTACTTC
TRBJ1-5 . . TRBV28 CASSFRQPQHF TGTGCCAGCAGTTTCAGGCAGCCCCAGCATTTT
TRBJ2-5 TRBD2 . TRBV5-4 CASSSRLAGQLETQYF TGTGCCAGCAGCTCGAGACTAGCGGGTCAGTTAGAGACCCAGTACTTC
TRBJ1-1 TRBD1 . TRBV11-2 CASSGQGLGTEAFF TGTGCCAGCAGCGGACAGGGGTTAGGAACTGAAGCTTTCTTT
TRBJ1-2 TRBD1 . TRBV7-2 CASSYNPSGTGKVGYTF TGTGCCAGCAGCTACAATCCCTCCGGGACAGGGAAAGTTGGCTACACCTTC
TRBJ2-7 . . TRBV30 CAWGGNSYEQYF TGTGCCTGGGGCGGGAACTCCTACGAGCAGTACTTC
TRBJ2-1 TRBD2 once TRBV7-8 CASSLSSSGRSNEQFF TGTGCCAGCAGCTTATCCTCTAGCGGGAGATCCAATGAGCAGTTCTTC
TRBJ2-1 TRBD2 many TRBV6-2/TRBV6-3 CASSSPLGGEYNEQFF TGTGCCAGCAGTTCTCCTCTCGGGGGGGAATACAATGAGCAGTTCTTC
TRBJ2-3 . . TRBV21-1 CASSKFRRRARGLAGGPSTDTQYF TGTGCCAGCAGCAAATTCCGGAGGAGGGCGCGAGGGCTAGCGGGGGGCCCTAGCACAGATACGCAGTATTTT
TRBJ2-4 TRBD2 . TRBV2 CASRTSGRDIQYF TGTGCCAGCAGGACTAGCGGGAGGGACATTCAGTACTTC
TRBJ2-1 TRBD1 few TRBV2 CASSERGQVPPPYNEQFF TGTGCCAGCAGTGAAAGGGGACAGGTTCCTCCCCCCTACAATGAGCAGTTCTTC
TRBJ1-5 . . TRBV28 CASKKQGPNQPQHF TGTGCCAGCAAGAAACAGGGACCCAATCAGCCCCAGCATTTT
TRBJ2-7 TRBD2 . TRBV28 CASSPTSGGNYEQYF TGTGCCAGCAGTCCCACTAGCGGGGGGAACTACGAGCAGTACTTC
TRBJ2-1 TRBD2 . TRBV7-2 CASSPPRAGLRAEQFF TGTGCCAGCAGCCCCCCGCGAGCGGGATTAAGGGCTGAGCAGTTCTTC
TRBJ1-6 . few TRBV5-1 CASKESSYNSPLHF TGCGCCAGCAAAGAGAGCTCCTATAATTCACCCCTCCACTTT
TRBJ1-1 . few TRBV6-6 CASTERTEAFF TGTGCCAGCACCGAGAGGACTGAAGCTTTCTTT
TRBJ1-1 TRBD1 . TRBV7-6 CASTEGARTEAFF TGTGCCAGCACGGAGGGGGCAAGAACTGAAGCTTTCTTT
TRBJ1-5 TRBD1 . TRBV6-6 CASSPGGIRDRAGSRPQHF TGTGCCAGCAGTCCTGGGGGGATCAGAGACAGGGCGGGGTCACGGCCCCAGCATTTT
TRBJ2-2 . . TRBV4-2 CASSQDPAAGELFF TGTGCCAGCAGCCAAGATCCAGCGGCCGGGGAGCTGTTTTTT
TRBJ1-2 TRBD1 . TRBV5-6 CASSLVDRADGYTF TGTGCCAGCAGCTTGGTGGACAGGGCCGATGGCTACACCTTC
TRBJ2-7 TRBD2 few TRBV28 CASSLLAESSYEQYF TGTGCCAGCAGTCTCCTAGCGGAGAGCTCCTACGAGCAGTACTTC
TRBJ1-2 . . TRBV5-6 CASKETANHLRGYTF TGTGCCAGCAAGGAGACAGCCAACCATCTGCGGGGCTACACCTTC
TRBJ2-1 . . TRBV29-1 CSVERKIAVYNEQFF TGCAGCGTAGAAAGGAAAATAGCGGTATACAATGAGCAGTTCTTC
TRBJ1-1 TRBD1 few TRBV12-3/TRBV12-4 CASQTGPLAFF TGTGCCAGCCAGACAGGGCCTTTAGCTTTCTTT
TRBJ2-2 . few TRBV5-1 CASSLASGGSGELFF TGCGCCAGCAGCTTGGCCTCCGGGGGATCCGGGGAGCTGTTTTTT
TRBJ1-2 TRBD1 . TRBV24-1 CATSEPGQGLNGYTF TGTGCCACCAGTGAACCCGGACAGGGTCTGAATGGCTACACCTTC
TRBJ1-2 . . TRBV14 CASSQRFQGIAYGYTF TGTGCCAGCAGCCAGCGATTTCAGGGTATCGCCTATGGCTACACCTTC
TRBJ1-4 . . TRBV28 CASKGLNEKLFF TGTGCCAGCAAAGGACTTAATGAAAAACTGTTTTTT
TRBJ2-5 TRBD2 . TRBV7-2 CASSSGLAGRSGETQYF TGTGCCAGCAGCTCCGGACTAGCGGGACGATCGGGGGAGACCCAGTACTTC